Shown below are 10 T cell receptor beta chains from a single sample sequenced in a study of T cells in Graves' hyperthyroidism and ophthalmopathy. TCR beta CDR3 regions were amplified from RNA transcripts. The HTBI primer set drove a first-round RT-PCR of the TCR CDR3. TCRdb used MiXCR to reprocess the multiplex PCR reads, holding one entry per CDR3 protein. This repertoire shows some 50,000 distinct CDR3 sequences, less than 65% found once; its top ten account for under 35%. Sequencing used peripheral blood or thyroid tissue (not recorded which). The receptors were sampled from a man between 18 and 35 years old with Graves' hyperthyroidism.

This clonotype appeared a few times. The chain recombines TRBV20-1 with TRBJ2-7; 8 bases agree with TRBD2. Trimming removed 6 bases from V and 4 bases from J; junction bases left unmatched: 8. Germline V gene data show CDR1 as DFQATT and CDR2 as SNEGSKA (reference sequence). The CDR3 consists of 13 residues. The CDR3 region is CSAKPSGSYEQYF. The CDR3 DNA sequence: TGCAGTGCCAAACCCAGCGGGAGTTACGAGCAGTACTTC.

The V gene is TRBV6-2 or TRBV6-3, the J gene TRBJ2-5; 9 bases line up with TRBD2. Germline V gene sequence: CDR1 MNHEY, CDR2 SVGEGT. The CDR3 is 14 residues long. The trim removed 7 bases at V and 4 bases at J, leaving 7 bases unmatched. DNA for the CDR3: TGTGCCAGCATCCGAGCGGGAGGACGAGAGACCCAGTACTTC. This translates into CASIRAGGRETQYF.

The CDR3 is CASSHGQVAVAGELFF. The CDR3 nucleotides read TGTGCCAGCAGCCACGGGCAGGTTGCTGTGGCCGGGGAGCTGTTTTTT. The genes are TRBV4-2 and TRBJ2-2; D is unclear. The germline CDR1 and CDR2 sequences are LGHNA and YNFKEQ. V was clipped by 3 bases and J by 6 bases, with 17 bases between them. The CDR3 runs 16 residues.

This clonotype was recorded only once. The chain is built from TRBV2 and TRBJ1-2, with 8 nucleotides matching TRBD1. CDR3 size: 14 residues. Per the germline V gene, CDR1 is SNHLY and CDR2 is FYNNEI. V gave up 7 bases and J gave up 3 bases; unmatched junction bases: 7. CDR3 sequence: CASKTGTGHYGYTF. The CDR3 nucleotides read TGTGCCAGCAAGACCGGGACAGGACACTATGGCTACACCTTC. Variable domain in full (rest from reference TRBV2 and TRBJ1-2): EPEVTQTPSHQVTQMGQEVILRCVPISNHLYFYWYRQILGQKVEFLVSFYNNEISEKSEIFDDQFSVERPDGSNFTLKIRSTKLEDSAMYFCASKTGTGHYGYTFGSGTRLTVV.

The rearrangement joins TRBV29-1 to TRBJ1-2; no reliable D call. The CDR3 extends over 14 amino acids. Per the germline V gene, CDR1 is SQVTM and CDR2 is ANQGSEA. The V gene lost 0 bases and the J gene lost 0 bases, with 8 bases spanning the gap. The CDR3 sequence is CSVEDDGANYGYTF. Here the CDR3 DNA reads TGCAGCGTTGAAGATGACGGAGCTAACTATGGCTACACCTTC.

This clonotype has a count of ten or more. The gene calls are TRBV27 and TRBJ1-4; tentative D call: TRBD1 (6 bases). CDR3 length: 14 residues. The germline V gene encodes CDR1 MNHEY and CDR2 SMNVEV (reference sequence). Trimming removed 3 bases at V and 4 bases at J, with 9 bases between. CDR3 loop: CASSFRDNNEKLFF. For the CDR3, the DNA is TGTGCCAGCAGTTTCCGGGACAATAATGAAAAACTGTTTTTT.

This clonotype has a count of ten or more. V and J are TRBV5-4 and TRBJ2-5; possibly TRBD1 or TRBD2 for D (6 bases each). Trimming cost V 9 bases and J 4 bases, with 19 bases left between them. Per the germline V gene, CDR1 is SGHNT and CDR2 is YYREEE (reference sequence). The CDR3 contains 14 residues. The CDR3 is CAIHVGGRRETQYF. The CDR3 nucleotides read TGTGCCATCCATGTTGGGGGGCGTCGAGAGACCCAGTACTTC.

The chain is built from TRBV29-1 and TRBJ2-5, with D perhaps TRBD1 (5 bases). V was pared by 2 bases and J by 5 bases, with 18 bases between. The CDR3 covers 15 residues. Germline V gene sequence: CDR1 SQVTM, CDR2 ANQGSEA. In nucleotides, the CDR3 is TGCAGCGTTGAAATAGGGGCAAGAAAGGGGGAGACCCAGTACTTC. It is translated as CSVEIGARKGETQYF.

Concerning this clonotype: A much larger clone lies one base from this, so it may be a read error. The chain employs TRBV6-6 and TRBJ1-1; maybe TRBD1 (6 bases). CDR1 is MNHNY and CDR2 is SVGAGI in the germline V gene (reference sequence). The CDR3 sequence is 15 residues long. For the CDR3, the DNA is TGTGCCAGCAGTTACGGGGGGGGCTTATACACTGAAGCTCTCTTT. Its protein product is CASSYGGGLYTEALF.

This clonotype was counted ten times or more. The V gene is TRBV5-6, the J gene TRBJ1-1; D not resolved. CDR1 and CDR2 (germline): SGHDT, YYEEEE. V was pared by 3 bases and J by 0 bases, with 15 bases between. The CDR3 extends over 16 amino acids. The CDR3 is CASSWLPRTMNTEAFF. The CDR3 DNA sequence: TGTGCCAGCAGCTGGCTCCCTAGGACCATGAACACTGAAGCTTTCTTT.